The 3 T cell receptor beta chains presented below share a single source sample, sequenced in a study of blood T cell repertoires in COVID-19. The protocol was immunoSEQ multiplex PCR, while the TCRdb copy is restricted to in-frame clones and leaves out a portion. The repertoire has around 300,000 clones, 87% of them found once; the top ten carry 1%. Sequencing used peripheral blood. Every receptor here comes from a middle-aged man with active or convalescent COVID-19.

The genes are TRBV5-6 and TRBJ1-4, with 7 bases identical to TRBD1. Germline-derived CDR1 and CDR2 are SGHDT and YYEEEE. The CDR3 covers 16 residues. The V gene end was trimmed by 1 base and the J gene end by 4 bases; junction bases not matched to a gene: 7. The CDR3 region has the DNA TGTGCCAGCAGCTTGTGGCAGGGGGTTCTTAATGAAAAACTGTTTTTT. Protein sequence: CASSLWQGVLNEKLFF.

V usage is TRBV6-2 or TRBV6-3 and J usage is TRBJ1-2, with 8 nucleotides matching TRBD1. V trimming: 3 bases; J trimming: 4 bases; junction bases outside the gene matches: 4. This CDR3 contains 14 residues. CDR1 is MNHEY and CDR2 is SVGEGT in the germline V gene. CDR3 sequence reads: CASSYDRGAYGYTF. The CDR3 DNA is TGTGCCAGCAGTTATGACAGGGGCGCCTATGGCTACACCTTC.

The rearrangement uses TRBV3-1 (or the pseudogene TRBV3-2) and TRBJ1-4; D unresolved. The ends were cut back, 4 bases at V and 7 bases at J, with 10 bases in the middle. Germline CDR1 is LGHDT and CDR2 is YNNKEL (reference sequence). The CDR3 is 13 residues long. The CDR3, as DNA: TGTGCCAGCAGCCTGCGGGGTAGTGAAAAACTGTTTTTT. This codes for CASSLRGSEKLFF.